This TCR beta chain was identified during a study of cytomegalovirus exposure and HLA in healthy donors. This clone has just a few counts. Its antigen is not identified. Researchers ran the PCR with 60 Vbeta and 13 Jbeta primers. The table came from immunoSEQ multiplex PCR; TCRdb's copy has only in-frame clones and leaves some out. Of approximately 130,000 clones listed, just over 70% are singletons. Study-level points and caveats: An assumption of roughly uniform sequencing depth across donors underlay the presence/absence analyses.

Germline V CDR1 and CDR2: MNHNS, SASEGT. The CDR3 has 15 amino acids. With 6 bases clipped from V and 2 bases from J, the junction kept 7 bases outside the gene matches. Sequencing was carried out using PBMCs. The chain is built from TRBV6-1 and TRBJ1-5; 7 bases are a match to TRBD1. The TCR sequence derives from a woman between 55 and 75 years old in good health and CMV-seropositive. The CDR3 protein is CASSVWDSGNQPQHF. The CDR3 region has the DNA TGTGCCAGCAGCGTCTGGGACAGCGGCAATCAGCCCCAGCATTTT.